The 13 T cell receptor beta chains in this list originate from one sample, sequenced in a study of T cell repertoires in cytomegalovirus infection. TCRdb fed the reads into MiXCR, producing one record per CDR3 protein. Of about 490,000 distinct CDR3 sequences listed, more than 15% are singletons. The sample consisted of CD8+ T cells from PBMCs. These receptors all stem from a human donor in good health (CMV status not recorded). Some clones in this sample may be carry-over from other donors' samples.

This clonotype was recorded many times. This chain uses TRBV7-8 with TRBJ2-7; D not certain. This CDR3 has 14 amino acids. Trimming pared 1 base from V and 5 bases from J, leaving 12 bases between. CDR1 is SGHVS, CDR2 FQNEAQ, per germline. CDR3 in DNA: TGTGCCAGCAGCTTAGGAGGCTCCCACGACGAGCAGTACTTC. It is translated as CASSLGGSHDEQYF.

This chain uses TRBV19 with TRBJ1-1; D uncertain. Looked up from germline, CDR1 is LNHDA and CDR2 is SQIVND (reference sequence). The CDR3 loop spans 17 amino acids. V lost 4 bases, J lost 0 bases, and 18 bases lay in between. CDR3 sequence reads: CASSTRGRSLMNTEAFF. The CDR3 nucleotides read TGTGCCAGTAGTACCCGCGGCAGGAGCTTAATGAACACTGAAGCTTTCTTT.

This clonotype was seen a handful of times. The chain links TRBV27 to TRBJ2-7; weak D call: TRBD2 (6 bases). CDR3 size: 14 residues. Germline CDR1 MNHEY, CDR2 SMNVEV (reference sequence). V dropped 4 bases and J dropped 7 bases, with 17 bases sitting between them. CDR3 coding DNA: TGTGCCAGCAGTTCCCGCGGCGGGAATCGGGAGCAGTACTTC. It specifies CASSSRGGNREQYF.

This clonotype has only a few counts. The rearrangement joins TRBV15 to TRBJ2-1, with 8 nucleotides matching TRBD1. This CDR3 has 15 residues. Germline V gene lookup returns CDR1 LNHNV and CDR2 YYDKDF (reference sequence). J was trimmed by 2 bases and V by 3 bases; bases with no gene match: 3. The CDR3 nucleotides are TGTGCCACCAGCAGCCGGGACAGGACCTACAATGAGCAGTTCTTC. It translates to CATSSRDRTYNEQFF.

The chain links TRBV27 to TRBJ2-2; D remains ambiguous. Germline-derived CDR1 and CDR2 are MNHEY and SMNVEV (reference sequence). The CDR3 runs 14 residues. Trimming took 2 bases from V and 1 from J, leaving 5 bases between them. The CDR3 region has the DNA TGTGCCAGCAGTTTAGCAAAGAACACCGGGGAGCTGTTTTTT. It specifies CASSLAKNTGELFF.

The V gene is TRBV7-1, the J gene TRBJ1-2, with unresolved D. Being an ORF, TRBV7-1 has a function that is uncertain. V gave up 5 bases and J gave up 2 bases, with 12 bases separating them. The CDR3 has 14 residues. In DNA, the CDR3 is TGTGCCAGCAGCCCCCCCTCGGAGAACTATGGCTACACCTTC. Protein product: CASSPPSENYGYTF.

This clonotype was counted a few times. The chain has TRBV9 and TRBJ1-1; possibly TRBD1 for D (6 bases). Germline lookup yields CDR1 SGDLS and CDR2 YYNGEE. The CDR3 spans 15 residues. With 0 bases removed from V and 6 bases from J, the gap between germline ends came to 15 bases. In nucleotides, the CDR3 is TGTGCCAGCAGCGTAGGGGGACAAGCGAGTTCTGAAGCTTTCTTT. As protein: CASSVGGQASSEAFF.

Comment on this clonotype: The junction does not match germline at one end; this may be a read error. This sequence joins TRBV28 and TRBJ2-7; D may be TRBD1 (5 bases). Germline V gives CDR1 MDHEN, CDR2 SYDVKM. The length of the CDR3 is 18 residues. Here the CDR3 reads CASSTPIVDQGNLYEQYF. Here the CDR3 DNA reads TGTGCAAGCAGTACACCGATCGTCGATCAGGGAAACCTCTACGAGCAGTACTTC.

This chain uses TRBV28 with TRBJ2-5; either TRBD1 or TRBD2 may fit D (5 bases each). Germline V lookup: CDR1 MDHEN, CDR2 SYDVKM. CDR3 size: 14 residues. Trimming took off 2 bases at V and 1 base at J, with 8 bases between the two ends. CDR3 sequence: CASSLPGSQETQYF. For the CDR3, the DNA is TGTGCCAGCAGTTTACCAGGGAGCCAAGAGACCCAGTACTTC.

This clonotype was detected only once. This sequence joins TRBV4-1 and TRBJ2-7; the D is unclear. Trimming pared 1 base from V and 7 bases from J, leaving 11 bases between. CDR3 length equals 13 residues. Germline V gene sequence: CDR1 MGHRA, CDR2 YSYEKL. In DNA, the CDR3 is TGCGCCAGCAGCCAAGTGTTGGGTGGTGAGCAGTACTTC. Amino acid sequence: CASSQVLGGEQYF.

V gene TRBV5-1 combines with J gene TRBJ2-5; TRBD2 matches at 9 bases. CDR1 SGHRS and CDR2 YFSETQ come from the germline V gene. The V segment lost 2 bases and the J segment 2 bases; nucleotides outside the gene matches: 7. CDR3 length: 16 amino acids. CDR3 sequence (DNA): TGCGCCAGCAGCTTTCTAGCGGGGAAAACGCAAGAGACCCAGTACTTC. As protein: CASSFLAGKTQETQYF.

In regard to this clonotype: This may be a read error: a much more frequent sequence differs by one nucleotide. V gene TRBV7-4 combines with J gene TRBJ2-1, with TRBD2 matching 9 bases. The CDR3 extends over 15 amino acids. CDR1 is SGHVT and CDR2 is SQSDAQ in the germline V gene. The V and J ends lost 5 bases and 7 bases, in that order; junction bases with no gene match: 9. The CDR3 DNA sequence: TGTGCCAGCAGCCACGTTGCGGGAGGGCAGAATGAGCAGTTCTTC. As protein: CASSHVAGGQNEQFF.

This clonotype has at least ten counts. CDR3 bases: TGTGCCAGCAGTATCGGGGCAAGGGGGACTAGCGCTCAGGATGTCGATGAGCAGTTCTTC. Translation: CASSIGARGTSAQDVDEQFF. The rearrangement uses TRBV12-3 or TRBV12-4 and TRBJ2-1, with 10 nucleotides matching TRBD2. Trimming removed 5 bases from V and 8 bases from J; junction bases left unmatched: 24. This CDR3 comprises 20 residues.